One and the same sample provided the 8 T cell receptor beta chains below, sequenced in a study of blood T cell repertoires in COVID-19. Produced via immunoSEQ multiplex PCR; TCRdb's table is partial and in-frame only. Of some 43,000 clones in the sample, 84% were seen once. Material: peripheral blood. These TCRs come from a man aged 50-59 years with active or convalescent COVID-19.

This rearrangement joins TRBV6-1 to TRBJ2-2; 7 bases fit TRBD2. V was clipped by 0 bases and J by 5 bases; unmatched bases: 9. The CDR3 extends over 17 amino acids. Germline CDR1 is MNHNS and CDR2 is SASEGT. The CDR3 DNA reads TGTGCCAGCAGTGAAGCCCCTAGGAGCGGGGCTACCGGGGAGCTGTTTTTT. The encoded protein is CASSEAPRSGATGELFF.

This clone was observed once. The rearrangement joins TRBV12-3 or TRBV12-4 to TRBJ1-4; 10 nucleotides match TRBD1. The CDR3 extends over 11 amino acids. The V and J ends lost 6 bases and 17 bases, in that order; junction bases with no gene match: 6. The CDR3 DNA reads as TGTGCCAGCAGACCCGGGACAGGGGTATTTTTT. Translated, it gives CASRPGTGVFF.

This sequence joins TRBV2 and TRBJ1-5; D possibly corresponds to TRBD1 (6 bases). Germline-derived CDR1 and CDR2 are SNHLY and FYNNEI. V gave up 2 bases and J gave up 2 bases, with 13 bases separating them. This CDR3 is 16 amino acids long. In DNA, the CDR3 is TGTGCCAGCAGTGAAAGTTCTAACAGGGGCAATCAGCCCCAGCATTTT. Protein: CASSESSNRGNQPQHF.

V gene TRBV10-1 combines with J gene TRBJ1-1; 9 bases are a match to TRBD1. The CDR3 loop spans 17 amino acids. The germline gives CDR1 WNHNN, CDR2 SYGVQD (reference sequence). Trimming removed 5 bases from V and 6 bases from J; junction bases left unmatched: 16. The CDR3 region is CASSNPGQGGNFAEAFF. CDR3 in DNA: TGCGCCAGCAGTAACCCGGGACAGGGAGGGAATTTCGCTGAAGCTTTCTTT.

This clone appeared a few times. V usage is TRBV18 and J usage is TRBJ1-1; maybe TRBD1 (5 bases). Between the trimmed V and J ends, which lost 3 bases and 0 bases, there was a span of 17 bases. CDR1 and CDR2 from the germline V gene are KGHSH and LQKENI. This CDR3 has 17 residues. The CDR3 nucleotides are TGTGCCAGCTCACCCAACGTGGGGGGGATCGTGAACACTGAAGCTTTCTTT. Residues: CASSPNVGGIVNTEAFF.

The CDR3 spells CATSPERTDTQYF. The CDR3 coding sequence is TGTGCTACCTCTCCCGAGAGGACAGATACGCAGTATTTT. The V call is TRBV12-5, the J call TRBJ2-3; the D is unclear. Germline V gives CDR1 LGHNT, CDR2 FRNRAP. This CDR3 region has 13 residues. V was shortened by 10 bases and J by 3 bases, with 14 bases between the two germline ends.

V and J are TRBV28 and TRBJ1-1, with D tentatively TRBD1 (6 bases). This CDR3 is built from 16 residues. V was trimmed by 1 base and J by 0 bases, leaving 12 bases between them. Germline-derived CDR1 and CDR2 are MDHEN and SYDVKM. This chain's CDR3 is CASSLSDRLMNTEAFF. The CDR3, as DNA: TGTGCCAGCAGTTTATCCGACAGGCTTATGAACACTGAAGCTTTCTTT.

This clone was picked up one time. The rearrangement joins TRBV19 to TRBJ2-5, with TRBD2 matching over 7 bases. V gave up 3 bases and J gave up 2 bases; unmatched junction bases: 9. From germline, CDR1 is LNHDA and CDR2 SQIVND (reference sequence). CDR3 length: 16 residues. CDR3 region: CASSIGAAGKQETQYF. As DNA, the CDR3 is TGTGCCAGTAGTATTGGGGCAGCGGGGAAACAAGAGACCCAGTACTTC. Variable domain in full (rest from reference TRBV19 and TRBJ2-5): DGGITQSPKYLFRKEGQNVTLSCEQNLNHDAMYWYRQDPGQGLRLIYYSQIVNDFQKGDIAEGYSVSREKKESFPLTVTSAQKNPTAFYLCASSIGAAGKQETQYFGPGTRLLVL.